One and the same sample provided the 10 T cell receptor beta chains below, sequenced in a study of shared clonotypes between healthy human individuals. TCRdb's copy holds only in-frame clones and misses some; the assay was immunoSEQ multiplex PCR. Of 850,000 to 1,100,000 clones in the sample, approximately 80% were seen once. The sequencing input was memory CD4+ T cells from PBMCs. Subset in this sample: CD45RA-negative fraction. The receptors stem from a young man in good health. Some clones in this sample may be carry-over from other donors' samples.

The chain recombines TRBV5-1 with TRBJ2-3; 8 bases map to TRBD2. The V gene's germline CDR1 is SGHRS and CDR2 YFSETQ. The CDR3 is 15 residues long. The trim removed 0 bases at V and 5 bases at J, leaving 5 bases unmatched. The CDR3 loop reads CASSLVGGAEDTQYF. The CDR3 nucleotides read TGCGCCAGCAGCTTGGTCGGGGGGGCTGAAGATACGCAGTATTTT.

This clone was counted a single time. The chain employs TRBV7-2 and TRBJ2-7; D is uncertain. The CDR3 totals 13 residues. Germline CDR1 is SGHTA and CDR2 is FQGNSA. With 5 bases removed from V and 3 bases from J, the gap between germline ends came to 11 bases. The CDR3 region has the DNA TGTGCCAGCAGCCCACGACCTAACTACGAGCAGTACTTC. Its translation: CASSPRPNYEQYF.

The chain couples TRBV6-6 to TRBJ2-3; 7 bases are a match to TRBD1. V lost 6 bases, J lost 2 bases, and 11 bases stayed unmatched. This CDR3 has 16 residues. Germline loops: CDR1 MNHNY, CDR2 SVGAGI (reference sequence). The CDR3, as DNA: TGTGCCAGCAGGACCCTGGACAGGACGTTCACAGATACGCAGTATTTT. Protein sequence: CASRTLDRTFTDTQYF.

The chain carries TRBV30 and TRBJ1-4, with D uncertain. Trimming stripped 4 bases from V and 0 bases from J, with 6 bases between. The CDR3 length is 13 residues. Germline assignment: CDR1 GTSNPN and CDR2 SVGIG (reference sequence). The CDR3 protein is CAWMPATNEKLFF. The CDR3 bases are TGTGCCTGGATGCCTGCAACTAATGAAAAACTGTTTTTT.

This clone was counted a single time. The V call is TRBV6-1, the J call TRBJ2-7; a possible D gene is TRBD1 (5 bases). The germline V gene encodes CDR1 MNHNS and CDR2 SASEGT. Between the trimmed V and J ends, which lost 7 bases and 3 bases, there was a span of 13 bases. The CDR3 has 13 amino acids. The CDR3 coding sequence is TGTGCCAGCATCCTGGCAGGGAACTACGAGCAGTACTTC. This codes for CASILAGNYEQYF.

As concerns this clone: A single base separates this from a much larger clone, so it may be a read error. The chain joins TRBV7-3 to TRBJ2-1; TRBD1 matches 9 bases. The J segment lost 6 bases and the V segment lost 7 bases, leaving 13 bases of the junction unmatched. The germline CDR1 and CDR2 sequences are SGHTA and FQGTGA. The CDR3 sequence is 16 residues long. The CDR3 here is CASKITGGTPSNEQFF. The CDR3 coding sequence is TGTGCCAGCAAAATTACAGGGGGCACCCCCTCCAATGAGCAGTTCTTC.

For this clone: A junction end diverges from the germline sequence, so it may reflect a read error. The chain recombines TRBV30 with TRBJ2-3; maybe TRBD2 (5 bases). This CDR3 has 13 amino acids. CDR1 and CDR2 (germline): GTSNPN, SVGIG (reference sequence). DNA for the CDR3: TGTGCCTGGAGTATCGACTACGGGCCAACAACGGCTTTT. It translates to CAWSIDYGPTTAF.

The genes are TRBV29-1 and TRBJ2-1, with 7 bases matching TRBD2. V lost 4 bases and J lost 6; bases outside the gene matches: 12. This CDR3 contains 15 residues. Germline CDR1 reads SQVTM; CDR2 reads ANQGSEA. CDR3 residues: CSVVGAGVGLNEQFF. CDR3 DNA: TGCAGCGTTGTAGGGGCGGGAGTTGGGCTCAATGAGCAGTTCTTC.

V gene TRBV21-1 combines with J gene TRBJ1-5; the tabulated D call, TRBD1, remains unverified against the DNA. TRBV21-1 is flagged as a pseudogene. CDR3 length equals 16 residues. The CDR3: CASSKGRGVNNQPQHF. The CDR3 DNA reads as TGTGCCAGCAGCAAAGGCAGGGGAGTAAACAATCAGCCCCAGCATTTT.

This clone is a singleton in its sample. Written as DNA, the CDR3 is TGCGCCAGCCGAGACCCGCTCTCAAGCCCAAGCTCCTACAATGAGCAGTTCTTC. Translating it yields CASRDPLSSPSSYNEQFF. This rearrangement joins TRBV4-1 to TRBJ2-1; D ambiguous. The CDR3 runs to 18 residues. Germline CDR1 and CDR2: MGHRA and YSYEKL. V was pared by 8 bases and J by 0 bases, with 23 bases between.